This T cell receptor beta chain appears in the sequencing data of a study of cytomegalovirus exposure and HLA in healthy donors. The study, taken as a whole, reports: A later analysis showed that HLA-associated TCR beta chains had undergone more clonal expansion than equally common others. Rates of TCR association differed by HLA locus in a later analysis, with DRB1 highest and HLA-C lowest.

V was trimmed by 1 base and J by 3 bases, leaving 4 bases between them. Germline CDR1 reads LNHDA; CDR2 reads SQIVND (reference sequence). This CDR3 has 13 residues. In the case of this clone: What it binds is not known.

The study ran its PCR with 60 Vbeta and 13 Jbeta primers. Some clones are missing from TCRdb's copy, which holds only in-frame ones; the method was immunoSEQ multiplex PCR. The table shows 150,000 to 200,000 clones, with about three quarters occurring only once. The receptor's source is a female donor in good health and CMV-seronegative. Sequenced sample: PBMCs. The chain links TRBV19 to TRBJ2-1, with unresolved D. The CDR3 spells CASSIGLYNEQFF. Written as DNA, the CDR3 is TGTGCCAGTAGTATAGGGCTCTACAATGAGCAGTTCTTC.